This T cell receptor (beta chain) is drawn from a study of T cell responses to AZD1222 COVID-19 vaccine. At the level of the study: Combined were second doses at about 4 or about 12 weeks. Findings and limits, study-wide: There were mostly white British donors and more females than males, and clonal diversity was possibly underestimated. Of the AZD1222 recipients, only five to seven were seropositive at baseline. Close to half of all spike-specific TCRs reportedly target regions of the variants that are unmutated.

About this clone: Antigen unknown.

Sequencing was performed with immunoSEQ multiplex PCR; in TCRdb, only in-frame clones are kept and a portion is missing. Of about 190,000 clones in the sample, roughly 92% were seen once. This CDR3 has 15 amino acids. Germline CDR1 reads MNHEY; CDR2 reads SVGAGI. V shed 0 bases and J shed 4 bases, with 12 bases lying between them. This receptor was obtained from an adult in good health. The sequencing used peripheral blood, collected on day 0 of AZD1222 vaccination. The chain combines TRBV6-5 with TRBJ1-1; maybe TRBD1 (5 bases). The CDR3 region has the DNA TGTGCCAGCAGTTACTCGGGGGATTTAGGCACTGAAGCTTTCTTT. Protein: CASSYSGDLGTEAFF.